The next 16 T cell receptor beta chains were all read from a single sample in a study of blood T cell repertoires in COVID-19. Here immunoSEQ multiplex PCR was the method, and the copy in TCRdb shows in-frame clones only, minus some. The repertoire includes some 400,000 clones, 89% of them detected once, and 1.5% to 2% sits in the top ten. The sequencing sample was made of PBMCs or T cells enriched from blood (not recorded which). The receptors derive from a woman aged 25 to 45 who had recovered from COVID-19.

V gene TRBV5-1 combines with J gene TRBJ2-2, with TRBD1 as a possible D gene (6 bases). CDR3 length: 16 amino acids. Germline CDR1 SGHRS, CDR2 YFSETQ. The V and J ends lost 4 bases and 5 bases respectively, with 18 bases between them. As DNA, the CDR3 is TGCGCCAGCAGCCCGATGTGGGGGCAGGGGACCGGGGAGCTGTTTTTT. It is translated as CASSPMWGQGTGELFF.

The CDR3 is CASSFGGGYTF. The CDR3 nucleotides are TGTGCCAGCAGCTTCGGTGGTGGCTACACCTTC. V and J are TRBV7-8 and TRBJ1-2; D call uncertain. The CDR3 consists of 11 residues. The V gene lost 3 bases and the J gene lost 7 bases, with 6 bases spanning the gap. Germline CDR1 is SGHVS and CDR2 is FQNEAQ.

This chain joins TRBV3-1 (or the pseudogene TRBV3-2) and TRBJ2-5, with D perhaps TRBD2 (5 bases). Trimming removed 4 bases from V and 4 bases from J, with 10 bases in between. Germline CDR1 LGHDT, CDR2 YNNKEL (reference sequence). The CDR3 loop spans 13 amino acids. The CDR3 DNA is TGTGCCAGCAGCCCCCCGGGGATAGAGACCCAGTACTTC. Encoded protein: CASSPPGIETQYF.

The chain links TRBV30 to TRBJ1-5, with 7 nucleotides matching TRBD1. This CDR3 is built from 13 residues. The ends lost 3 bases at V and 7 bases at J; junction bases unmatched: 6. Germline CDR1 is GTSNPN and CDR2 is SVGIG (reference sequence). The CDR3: CAWSRGTLQPQHF. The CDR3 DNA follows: TGTGCCTGGAGCAGGGGGACATTACAGCCCCAGCATTTT.

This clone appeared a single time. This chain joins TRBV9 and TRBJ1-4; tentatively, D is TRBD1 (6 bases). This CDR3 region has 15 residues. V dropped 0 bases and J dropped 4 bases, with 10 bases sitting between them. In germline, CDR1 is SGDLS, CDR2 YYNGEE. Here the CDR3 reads CASSVDPGHNEKLFF. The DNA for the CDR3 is TGTGCCAGCAGCGTAGATCCGGGACATAATGAAAAACTGTTTTTT.

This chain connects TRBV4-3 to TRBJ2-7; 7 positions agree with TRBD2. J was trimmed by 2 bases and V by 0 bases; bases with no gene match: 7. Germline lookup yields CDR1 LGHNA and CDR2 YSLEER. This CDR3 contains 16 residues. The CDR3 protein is CASSQDPGGGTYEQYF. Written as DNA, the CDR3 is TGCGCCAGCAGCCAAGATCCGGGGGGAGGGACCTACGAGCAGTACTTC.

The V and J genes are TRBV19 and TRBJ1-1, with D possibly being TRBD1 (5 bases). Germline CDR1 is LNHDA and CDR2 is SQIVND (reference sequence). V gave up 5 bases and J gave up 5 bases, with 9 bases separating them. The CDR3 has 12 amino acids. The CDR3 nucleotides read TGTGCCAGTAGTTGGGGCTGGACTGAAGCTTTCTTT. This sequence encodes CASSWGWTEAFF. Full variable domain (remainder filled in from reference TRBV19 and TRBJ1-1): DGGITQSPKYLFRKEGQNVTLSCEQNLNHDAMYWYRQDPGQGLRLIYYSQIVNDFQKGDIAEGYSVSREKKESFPLTVTSAQKNPTAFYLCASSWGWTEAFFGQGTRLTVV.

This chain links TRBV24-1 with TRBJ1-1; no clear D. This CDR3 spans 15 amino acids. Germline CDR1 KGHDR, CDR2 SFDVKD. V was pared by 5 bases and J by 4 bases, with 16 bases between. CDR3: CATSAPNLSGTEAFF. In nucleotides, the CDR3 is TGTGCCACCAGTGCTCCGAACCTGAGTGGCACTGAAGCTTTCTTT.

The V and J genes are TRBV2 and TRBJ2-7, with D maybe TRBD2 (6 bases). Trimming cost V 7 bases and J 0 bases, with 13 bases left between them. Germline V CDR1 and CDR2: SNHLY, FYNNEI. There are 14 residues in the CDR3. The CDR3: CASKRSGSSYEQYF. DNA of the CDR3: TGTGCCAGCAAAAGATCCGGGAGCTCCTACGAGCAGTACTTC.

This CDR3 is CAIRDRGSSGEKLFF. CDR3 coding DNA: TGTGCCATCAGGGACCGAGGGTCTTCGGGGGAAAAACTGTTTTTT. The chain joins TRBV10-3 to TRBJ1-4; D uncertain. V was clipped by 6 bases and J by 8 bases, with 19 bases between them. CDR1 and CDR2 from the germline V gene are ENHRY and SYGVKD. The CDR3 length is 15 residues.

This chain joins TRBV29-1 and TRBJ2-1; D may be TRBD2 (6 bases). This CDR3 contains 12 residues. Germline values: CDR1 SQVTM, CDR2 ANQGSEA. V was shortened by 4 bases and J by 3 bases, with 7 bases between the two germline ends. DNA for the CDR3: TGCAGCGTTGCGGGAGTCTACAATGAGCAGTTCTTC. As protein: CSVAGVYNEQFF.

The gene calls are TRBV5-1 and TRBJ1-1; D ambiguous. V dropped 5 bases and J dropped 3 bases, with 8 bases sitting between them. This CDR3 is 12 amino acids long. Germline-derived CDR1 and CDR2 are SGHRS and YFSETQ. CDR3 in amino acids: CASSAQDTEAFF. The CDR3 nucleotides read TGCGCCAGCAGTGCCCAGGACACTGAAGCTTTCTTT.

DNA for the CDR3: TGTGCCAGCAGCTTAGATAGGTATGGGGGGGATAACACTGAAGCTTTCTTT. This codes for CASSLDRYGGDNTEAFF. The chain is built from TRBV7-9 and TRBJ1-1; D is possibly TRBD1 (5 bases). Trimming removed 1 base from V and 2 bases from J, with 17 bases in between. CDR3 size: 17 residues. Germline V gives CDR1 SEHNR, CDR2 FQNEAQ (reference sequence). Using reference TRBV7-9 and TRBJ1-1 for the parts outside the CDR3, the full variable domain is DTGVSQNPRHKITKRGQNVTFRCDPISEHNRLYWYRQTLGQGPEFLTYFQNEAQLEKSRLLSDRFSAERPKGSFSTLEIQRTEQGDSAMYLCASSLDRYGGDNTEAFFGQGTRLTVV.

The CDR3 bases are TGCGCCAGCAGCTTGGCCGAGGTTGGCGGTGGAGGCTACACCTTC. It codes for CASSLAEVGGGGYTF. The chain links TRBV5-1 to TRBJ1-2; D remains unclear. Between the trimmed V and J ends, which lost 0 bases and 8 bases, there was a span of 17 bases. Per germline, CDR1 SGHRS and CDR2 YFSETQ. The CDR3 is 15 residues long.

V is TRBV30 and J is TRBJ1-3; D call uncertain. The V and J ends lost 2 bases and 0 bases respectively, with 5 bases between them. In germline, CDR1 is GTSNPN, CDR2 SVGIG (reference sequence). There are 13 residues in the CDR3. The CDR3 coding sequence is TGTGCCTGGAGTCCCAGCTCTGGAAACACCATATATTTT. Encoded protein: CAWSPSSGNTIYF.

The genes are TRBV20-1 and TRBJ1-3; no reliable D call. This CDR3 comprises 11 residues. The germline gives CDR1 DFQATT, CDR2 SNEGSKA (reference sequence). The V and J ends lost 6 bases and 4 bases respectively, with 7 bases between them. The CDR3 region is CSAGDGNTIYF. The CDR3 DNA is TGCAGTGCGGGAGACGGAAACACCATATATTTT.